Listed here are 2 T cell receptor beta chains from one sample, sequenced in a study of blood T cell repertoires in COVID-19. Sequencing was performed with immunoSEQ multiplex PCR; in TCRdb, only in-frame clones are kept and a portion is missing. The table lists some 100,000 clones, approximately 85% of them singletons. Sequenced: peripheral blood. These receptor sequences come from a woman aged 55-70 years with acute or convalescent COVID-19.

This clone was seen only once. CDR3 sequence reads: CASRDTEAFF. In DNA form, the CDR3 reads TGTGCCTCCCGGGACACTGAAGCTTTCTTT. This sequence joins TRBV19 and TRBJ1-1, with D unclear. There are 10 residues in the CDR3. Germline CDR1 LNHDA, CDR2 SQIVND (reference sequence). The V end was cut by 11 bases, the J end by 3 bases, with 7 bases between.

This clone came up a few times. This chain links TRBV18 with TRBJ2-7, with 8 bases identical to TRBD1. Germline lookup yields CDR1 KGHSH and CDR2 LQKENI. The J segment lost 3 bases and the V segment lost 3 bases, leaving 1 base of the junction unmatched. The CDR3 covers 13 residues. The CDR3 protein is CASSPGQDYEQYF. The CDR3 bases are TGTGCCAGCTCACCGGGACAGGACTACGAGCAGTACTTC. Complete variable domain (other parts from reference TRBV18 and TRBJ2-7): NAGVMQNPRHLVRRRGQEARLRCSPMKGHSHVYWYRQLPEEGLKFMVYLQKENIIDESGMPKERFSAEFPKEGPSILRIQQVVRGDSAAYFCASSPGQDYEQYFGPGTRLTVT.